The clone carrying this TCR beta chain was detected many times. The sample is drawn from a study of T cells in Graves' hyperthyroidism and ophthalmopathy. What was amplified from RNA transcripts were TCR beta CDR3 regions. With the HTBI primer set, the TCR CDR3 went through a first round of RT-PCR. Using its own MiXCR run on the multiplex PCR reads, TCRdb lists one record per CDR3 protein. The repertoire consists of around 600,000 distinct CDR3 sequences, with approximately 14% occurring once and the leading ten covering about 7%. The V gene's germline CDR1 is SGHAT and CDR2 FQDESV (reference sequence). V was pared by 5 bases and J by 0 bases, with 9 bases between. The CDR3 contains 14 residues.

The chain is built from TRBV11-1 and TRBJ2-3; no clear D. This clonotype was obtained from a woman in her late teens or twenties with Graves' ophthalmopathy. The source material was blood. The CDR3 loop is CASSPELSTDTQYF. In DNA, the CDR3 is TGTGCCAGCAGCCCCGAACTCAGCACAGATACGCAGTATTTT.